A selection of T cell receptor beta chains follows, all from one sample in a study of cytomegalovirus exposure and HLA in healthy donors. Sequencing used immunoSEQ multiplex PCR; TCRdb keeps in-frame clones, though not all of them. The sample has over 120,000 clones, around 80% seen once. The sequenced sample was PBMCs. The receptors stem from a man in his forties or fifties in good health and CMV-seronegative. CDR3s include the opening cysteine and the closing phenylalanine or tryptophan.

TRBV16	CASSQGQNSNQPQHF
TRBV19	CASRPSLGAKPSYEQYF
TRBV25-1	CASRRPGQMMNTEAFF
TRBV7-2	CASSLEGSGRPYEQYF
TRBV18	CASSTRATSTDTQYF
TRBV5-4	CASSQGQGANNEKLFF
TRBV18	CASSVLTGSNEKLFF
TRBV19	CASSIPTGKDIQYF
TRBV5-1	CASSSGTGGTGELFF
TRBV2	CASSTGTAINTEAFF
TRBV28	CASSSIPGQGGGNTIYF
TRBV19	CASSIVAAYGYTF
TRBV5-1	CASSSSGSLTDTQYF